The subject of this entry is one TCR beta chain. The data stem from a study of blood T cell repertoires in COVID-19. Study at large: Researchers got acute and convalescent COVID-19 samples from the United States, Italy and Spain. Nucleic acid was either cDNA or gDNA, and it came from T cells, B-cell-depleted T cells, or PBMCs.

The CDR3 has 16 amino acids. V lost 0 bases to trimming and J lost 0 bases, with 7 bases between them. Germline V gene lookup returns CDR1 SGDLS and CDR2 YYNGEE. Here immunoSEQ multiplex PCR was the method, and the copy in TCRdb shows in-frame clones only, minus some. Of some 220,000 clones in the sample, around 80% are singletons; the top ten hold roughly 1.2%. The J gene is TRBJ2-6, the V gene TRBV9; unclear D gene. The sequencing sample was made of peripheral blood. The TCR originated in a woman aged 25 to 39 with COVID-19, enrolled during active disease. The CDR3 here is CASSVDFGSGANVLTF. In DNA form, the CDR3 reads TGTGCCAGCAGCGTAGATTTCGGCTCTGGGGCCAACGTCCTGACTTTC.